This T cell receptor beta chain was documented in a study of glioma-infiltrating T cells after dendritic cell vaccination. Whole-study context: Between about 2002 and 2012, patients got autologous tumor lysate-pulsed dendritic cell vaccines. Dendritic cells derived from monocytes and pulsed with autologous tumor lysate formed the vaccine.

V dropped 3 bases and J dropped 4 bases, with 26 bases sitting between them. From germline, CDR1 is SGHRS and CDR2 YFSETQ. The CDR3 consists of 19 residues. PBMC sampling occurred before vaccination, two weeks after the third dose, and at progression. Primers: 60 V beta forward and 13 J beta reverse. Libraries were prepared by immunoSEQ multiplex PCR; TCRdb keeps only in-frame clonotypes and omits some of them. This table holds around 97,000 clones, roughly 79% found once. The chain employs TRBV5-1 and TRBJ1-3; D uncertain. The material was blood, obtained before dendritic cell vaccination. The TCR sequence derives from a human donor with glioblastoma. CDR3 in amino acids: CASSSSGGIYEGSGNTIYF. As DNA, the CDR3 is TGCGCCAGCAGCTCCAGTGGAGGAATCTATGAGGGTTCGGGAAACACCATATATTTT.